Presented here are 18 T cell receptor beta chains from one specimen sequenced in a study of CD4+ T cells in melanoma. TCRdb's copy holds only in-frame clones and misses some; the assay was immunoSEQ multiplex PCR. Of over 15,000 clones detected, over 70% appear once; the ten largest clones hold approximately 5.4%. The source material was cells from a culture (not recorded whether cultured in vitro). These receptors all stem from a human donor with melanoma.

The chain is built from TRBV5-1 and TRBJ2-3, with 8 nucleotides matching TRBD1. V lost 2 bases and J lost 6; bases outside the gene matches: 11. Per germline, CDR1 SGHRS and CDR2 YFSETQ. The CDR3 is 16 residues long. The CDR3 protein is CASSFFEDRVGDTQYF. The CDR3 coding sequence is TGCGCCAGCAGCTTCTTCGAGGACAGGGTAGGCGATACGCAGTATTTT.

The chain is built from TRBV21-1 and TRBJ2-6. TRBV21-1 constitutes a pseudogene. This CDR3 has 16 amino acids. The CDR3 protein is CASSKWYLSGANVLTF. The CDR3, as DNA: TGTGCCAGCAGCAAATGGTACCTCTCTGGGGCCAACGTCCTGACTTTC.

The V call is TRBV27, the J call TRBJ2-1, with 7 positions matching TRBD1. The CDR3 is made up of 13 amino acids. Trimming at V came to 5 bases and at J to 9 bases, leaving 7 bases not matched to a gene. Germline-derived CDR1 and CDR2 are MNHEY and SMNVEV (reference sequence). CDR3 sequence: CASSPQGVGEQFF. The CDR3 DNA follows: TGTGCCAGCAGTCCTCAGGGGGTCGGTGAGCAGTTCTTC.

V is TRBV10-1 and J is TRBJ2-3; no clear D. Germline assignment: CDR1 WNHNN and CDR2 SYGVQD (reference sequence). Between the trimmed V and J ends, which lost 0 bases and 3 bases, there was a span of 10 bases. CDR3 length: 15 residues. Here the CDR3 reads CASSESGWETDTQYF. In nucleotides, the CDR3 is TGCGCCAGCAGTGAGTCGGGGTGGGAAACAGATACGCAGTATTTT.

This clone was observed once. The chain employs TRBV30 and TRBJ2-5; the D call may be TRBD1 or TRBD2 (5 bases each). In germline, CDR1 is GTSNPN, CDR2 SVGIG (reference sequence). V gave up 5 bases and J gave up 5 bases, with 21 bases separating them. This CDR3 has 15 residues. CDR3 residues: CAWGQPGPPVETQYF. Here the CDR3 DNA reads TGTGCCTGGGGACAACCGGGACCCCCGGTGGAGACCCAGTACTTC.

V gene TRBV30 combines with J gene TRBJ1-2; D call uncertain. This CDR3 has 10 amino acids. From germline, CDR1 is GTSNPN and CDR2 SVGIG (reference sequence). Trimming stripped 5 bases from V and 8 bases from J, with 9 bases between. The DNA for the CDR3 is TGTGCCTGGTTATCGTCCGGCTACACCTTC. This codes for CAWLSSGYTF.

On this clone itself: Other DNA sequences within the sample encode an identical CDR3. This chain uses TRBV5-1 with TRBJ2-5, with D possibly matching TRBD2 (6 bases). This CDR3 is 13 amino acids long. Trimming cost V 4 bases and J 4 bases, with 11 bases left between them. In germline, CDR1 is SGHRS, CDR2 YFSETQ. The DNA for the CDR3 is TGCGCCAGCAGCGGGACTCGAGGAGAGACCCAGTACTTC. Amino acids: CASSGTRGETQYF.

This rearrangement joins TRBV5-6 to TRBJ2-2; D is unclear. The CDR3 runs to 13 residues. The germline gives CDR1 SGHDT, CDR2 YYEEEE. Trimming removed 2 bases from V and 4 bases from J, with 6 bases in between. The CDR3 nucleotides read TGTGCCAGCAGCTTCACGCTCACCGGGGAGCTGTTTTTT. Translation: CASSFTLTGELFF.

CDR3 in amino acids: CASSSERGLASYEQYF. In DNA form, the CDR3 reads TGCGCCAGCAGCTCCGAGCGGGGGTTGGCCTCCTACGAGCAGTACTTC. J is TRBJ2-7 and V is TRBV5-1; 8 bases fit TRBD2. This CDR3 comprises 16 residues. J lost 0 bases, V lost 3 bases, and 8 bases had no gene match. CDR1 SGHRS and CDR2 YFSETQ come from the germline V gene.

The chain has TRBV5-1 and TRBJ2-5; 9 positions match TRBD1. The CDR3 length is 14 residues. Looked up from germline, CDR1 is SGHRS and CDR2 is YFSETQ. The trim removed 4 bases at V and 2 bases at J, leaving 3 bases unmatched. The DNA of the CDR3 is TGCGCCAGCAGCACACAGGGGGCTCAAGAGACCCAGTACTTC. It yields the protein CASSTQGAQETQYF. Full variable domain (missing parts from reference TRBV5-1 and TRBJ2-5): KAGVTQTPRYLIKTRGQQVTLSCSPISGHRSVSWYQQTPGQGLQFLFEYFSETQRNKGNFPGRFSGRQFSNSRSEMNVSTLELGDSALYLCASSTQGAQETQYFGPGTRLLVL.

This chain uses TRBV7-2 with TRBJ2-2; D is possibly TRBD2 (7 bases). V lost 7 bases, J lost 6 bases, and 21 bases lay in between. CDR1 and CDR2 (germline): SGHTA, FQGNSA. This CDR3 is built from 16 residues. The CDR3 DNA sequence: TGTGCCAGCACCTACCGGGCGGGGGCCGCCGCCGGGGAGCTGTTTTTT. This sequence encodes CASTYRAGAAAGELFF.

V and J are TRBV5-1 and TRBJ2-5; tentatively, D is TRBD1 (5 bases). Germline V lookup: CDR1 SGHRS, CDR2 YFSETQ. The CDR3 spans 15 residues. The V gene lost 1 base and the J gene lost 5 bases, with 15 bases spanning the gap. CDR3 sequence: CASSLNNKGPETQYF. CDR3 sequence (DNA): TGCGCCAGCAGCTTGAATAATAAGGGGCCGGAGACCCAGTACTTC.

The rearrangement links TRBV9 to TRBJ1-3, with TRBD1 matching 7 bases. CDR1 and CDR2 (germline): SGDLS, YYNGEE. J lost 4 bases, V lost 0 bases, and 7 bases had no gene match. This CDR3 region has 16 residues. The CDR3: CASSVEQGDFGNTIYF. CDR3 nucleotide sequence: TGTGCCAGCAGCGTAGAGCAGGGGGATTTCGGAAACACCATATATTTT.

The V call is TRBV25-1, the J call TRBJ2-7; D is ambiguous. V was clipped by 7 bases and J by 6 bases, with 13 bases between them. This CDR3 comprises 12 residues. The germline V gene has CDR1 MGHDK and CDR2 SYGVNS. CDR3 sequence: CASTPASGEQYF. The DNA of the CDR3 is TGTGCCAGCACGCCCGCCTCGGGCGAGCAGTACTTC.

The V call is TRBV19, the J call TRBJ1-6; tentatively, D is TRBD1 (6 bases). This CDR3 has 16 residues. The germline CDR1 and CDR2 sequences are LNHDA and SQIVND (reference sequence). Trimming took off 4 bases at V and 7 bases at J, with 17 bases between the two ends. This CDR3 reads CASSRTPRGYNSPLHF. In nucleotides, the CDR3 is TGTGCCAGTAGTAGGACCCCCAGGGGATACAATTCACCCCTCCACTTT.

The chain couples TRBV25-1 to TRBJ1-1; TRBD1 might be the D (5 bases). Germline values: CDR1 MGHDK, CDR2 SYGVNS. The CDR3 extends over 12 amino acids. Trimming took 9 bases from V and 1 from J, leaving 9 bases between them. The CDR3 DNA sequence: TGTGCCAGGTATGGGGGGAACACTGAAGCTTTCTTT. Translating gives CARYGGNTEAFF. Using reference TRBV25-1 and TRBJ1-1 for the parts outside the CDR3, the full variable domain is EADIYQTPRYLVIGTGKKITLECSQTMGHDKMYWYQQDPGMELHLIHYSYGVNSTEKGDLSSESTVSRIRTEHFPLTLESARPSHTSQYLCARYGGNTEAFFGQGTRLTVV.

The chain joins TRBV18 to TRBJ2-5; unclear D gene. In germline, CDR1 is KGHSH, CDR2 LQKENI. The CDR3 sequence is 11 residues long. Trimming pared 2 bases from V and 5 bases from J, leaving 3 bases between. CDR3 in amino acids: CASSPSETQYF. DNA of the CDR3: TGTGCCAGCTCACCATCGGAGACCCAGTACTTC.

The rearrangement uses TRBV7-3 and TRBJ2-7; D remains ambiguous. This CDR3 contains 9 residues. Trimming took 2 bases from V and 10 from J, leaving 3 bases between them. The germline CDR1 and CDR2 sequences are SGHTA and FQGTGA. The CDR3 DNA sequence: TGTGCCAGCAGCTTATTCCAGTACTTC. It yields the protein CASSLFQYF.